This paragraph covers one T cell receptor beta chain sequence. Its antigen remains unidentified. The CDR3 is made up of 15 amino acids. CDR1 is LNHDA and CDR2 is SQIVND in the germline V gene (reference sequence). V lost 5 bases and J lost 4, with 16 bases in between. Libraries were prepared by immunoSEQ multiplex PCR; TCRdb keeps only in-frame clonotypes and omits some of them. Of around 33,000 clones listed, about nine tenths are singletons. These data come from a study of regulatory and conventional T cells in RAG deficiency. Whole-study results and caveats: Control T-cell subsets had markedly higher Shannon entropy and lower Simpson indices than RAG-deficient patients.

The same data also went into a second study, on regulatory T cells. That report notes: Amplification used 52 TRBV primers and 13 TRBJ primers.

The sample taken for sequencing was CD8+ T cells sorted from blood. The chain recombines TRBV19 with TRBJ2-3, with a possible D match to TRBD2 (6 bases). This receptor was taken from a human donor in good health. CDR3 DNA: TGTGCCAGTAGTCCCACCTCGGGAGCGGCAGATACGCAGTATTTT. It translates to CASSPTSGAADTQYF.